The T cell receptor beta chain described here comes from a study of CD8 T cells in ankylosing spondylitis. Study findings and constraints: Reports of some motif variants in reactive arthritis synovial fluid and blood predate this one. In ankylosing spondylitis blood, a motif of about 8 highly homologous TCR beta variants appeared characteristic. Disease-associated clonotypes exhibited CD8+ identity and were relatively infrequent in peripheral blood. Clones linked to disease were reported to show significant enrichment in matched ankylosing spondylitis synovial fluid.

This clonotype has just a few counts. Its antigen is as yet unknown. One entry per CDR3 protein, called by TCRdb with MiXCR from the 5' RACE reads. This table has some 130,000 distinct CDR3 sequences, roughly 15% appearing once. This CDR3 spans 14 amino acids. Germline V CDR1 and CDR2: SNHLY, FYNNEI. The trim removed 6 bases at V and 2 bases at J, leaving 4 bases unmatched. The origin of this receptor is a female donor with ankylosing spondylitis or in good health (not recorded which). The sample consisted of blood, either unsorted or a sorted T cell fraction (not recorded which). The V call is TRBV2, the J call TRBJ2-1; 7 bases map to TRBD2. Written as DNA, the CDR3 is TGTGCCAGCAGGGAGCGGGGAACCTACAATGAGCAGTTCTTC. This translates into CASRERGTYNEQFF. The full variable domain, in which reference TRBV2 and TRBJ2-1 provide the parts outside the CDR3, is EPEVTQTPSHQVTQMGQEVILRCVPISNHLYFYWYRQILGQKVEFLVSFYNNEISEKSEIFDDQFSVERPDGSNFTLKIRSTKLEDSAMYFCASRERGTYNEQFFGPGTRLTVL.